This T cell receptor (beta chain) was sequenced in a study of T cells after posttransplantation cyclophosphamide. The study's findings and limits: Recipient CMV seropositivity and CMV reactivation strongly tracked TRB clonality. Skin or GI-infiltrating T cells shared few TRB sequences with blood.

V lost 5 bases, J lost 11 bases, and 10 bases lay in between. Per germline, CDR1 LNHDA and CDR2 SQIVND (reference sequence). The CDR3 extends over 11 amino acids. A marrow graft followed busulfan-fludarabine conditioning, with cyclophosphamide on days +3 and +4. As for this clone: Antigen unknown.

Assay: immunoSEQ multiplex PCR; the TCRdb copy retains only in-frame clones and omits some. Of around 18,000 clones listed, roughly 76% are singletons. This chain links TRBV19 with TRBJ1-5; D possibly corresponds to TRBD1 (5 bases). Sequenced material: CD8+ T cells sorted from PBMCs, taken just over 1,900 days after a stem cell transplant with posttransplant cyclophosphamide. The sequence came from a female patient in her thirties or forties who received an allogeneic stem cell transplant from a related donor, was CMV-positive, and had no GVHD. Some T cells may trace back to the graft donor. Here the CDR3 reads CASSGGWAQHF. The CDR3 DNA reads TGTGCCAGTAGTGGGGGGTGGGCCCAGCATTTT. Complete variable domain (other parts from reference TRBV19 and TRBJ1-5): DGGITQSPKYLFRKEGQNVTLSCEQNLNHDAMYWYRQDPGQGLRLIYYSQIVNDFQKGDIAEGYSVSREKKESFPLTVTSAQKNPTAFYLCASSGGWAQHFGDGTRLSIL.